The text below deals with one T cell receptor beta chain. Its antigen is not identified. The data belong to a study of T cell responses to AZD1222 COVID-19 vaccine. General study findings and limits: With dominance at 160-218 and 743-854, vaccine-associated CD4 TCRs spanned spike. As reported, nearly half of all spike-specific TCRs target variant regions that are unmutated. The donor group comprised mostly white British people and more females; the analysis possibly underestimated clonal diversity.

Libraries were prepared by immunoSEQ multiplex PCR; TCRdb keeps only in-frame clonotypes and omits some of them. Of about 69,000 clones in the sample, around four fifths were seen once. The receptor was derived from an adult who received the AZD1222 COVID-19 vaccine. Specimen: peripheral blood, collected 28 days after the second AZD1222 dose.

DNA for the CDR3: TGTGCCAGCAGCCGCGGGACAGAGAATTCACCCCTCCACTTT. Residues: CASSRGTENSPLHF. The V and J genes are TRBV6-5 and TRBJ1-6, with 7 nucleotides matching TRBD1. The V segment lost 6 bases and the J segment 7 bases; nucleotides outside the gene matches: 6. The CDR3 covers 14 residues. Per the germline V gene, CDR1 is MNHEY and CDR2 is SVGAGI.